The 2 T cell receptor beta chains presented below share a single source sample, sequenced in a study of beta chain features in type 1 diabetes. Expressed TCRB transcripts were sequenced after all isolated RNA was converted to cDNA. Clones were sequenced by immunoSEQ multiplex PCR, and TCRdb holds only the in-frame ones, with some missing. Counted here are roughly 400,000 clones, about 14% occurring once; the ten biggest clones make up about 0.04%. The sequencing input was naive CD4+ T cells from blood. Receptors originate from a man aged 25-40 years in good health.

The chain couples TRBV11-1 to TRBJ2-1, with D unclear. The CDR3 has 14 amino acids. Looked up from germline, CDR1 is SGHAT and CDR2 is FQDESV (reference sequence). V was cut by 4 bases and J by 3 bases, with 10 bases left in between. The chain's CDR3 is CASSSHPYYNEQFF. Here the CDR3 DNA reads TGTGCCAGCAGCTCCCACCCATACTACAATGAGCAGTTCTTC.

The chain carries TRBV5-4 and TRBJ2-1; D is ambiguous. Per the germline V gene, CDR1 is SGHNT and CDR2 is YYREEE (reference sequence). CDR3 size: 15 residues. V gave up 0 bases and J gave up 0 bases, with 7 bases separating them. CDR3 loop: CASSLGGPSYNEQFF. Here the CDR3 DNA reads TGTGCCAGCAGCTTGGGTGGTCCCTCCTACAATGAGCAGTTCTTC.